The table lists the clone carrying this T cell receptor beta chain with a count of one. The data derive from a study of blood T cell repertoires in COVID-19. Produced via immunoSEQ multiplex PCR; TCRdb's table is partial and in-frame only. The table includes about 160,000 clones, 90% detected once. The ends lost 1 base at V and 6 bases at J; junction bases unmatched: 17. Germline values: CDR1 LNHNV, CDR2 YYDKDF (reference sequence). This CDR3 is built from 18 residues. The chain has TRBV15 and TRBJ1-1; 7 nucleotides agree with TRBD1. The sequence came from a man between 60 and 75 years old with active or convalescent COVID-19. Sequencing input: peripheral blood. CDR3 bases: TGTGCCACCAGCAGAGCCCCGTACAGGGGTTTAACAAACGCTGAAGCTTTCTTT. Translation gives CATSRAPYRGLTNAEAFF.